This is a list of T cell receptor beta chains from one sample in a study of blood T cell repertoires in COVID-19. Sequencing was performed with immunoSEQ multiplex PCR; in TCRdb, only in-frame clones are kept and a portion is missing. The sample consists of roughly 150,000 clones, over 80% of them appearing once. Input material: peripheral blood. These receptors came from a woman of 80 years or more with active or convalescent COVID-19. Both conserved end residues are part of each CDR3. D genes are given only for firm matches.

j_gene,len,d_gene,v_gene,CDR3aa
TRBJ2-7,17,NA,TRBV5-1,CASSLAVRTSGFLEQYF
TRBJ1-2,16,TRBD1,TRBV19,CASRTTGTGGEYGYTF
TRBJ1-2,12,NA,TRBV7-2,CARREGNYGYTF
TRBJ1-1,13,TRBD1,TRBV6-4,CASRGQEATEAFF
TRBJ2-1,14,TRBD1,TRBV19,CASSIGQGAGEQFF
TRBJ1-1,13,NA,TRBV9,CASAQAMNTEAFF
TRBJ2-2,16,NA,TRBV5-1,CASSPDGQGGTGELFF
TRBJ2-3,12,TRBD2,TRBV6-5,CASSYSGGALYF
TRBJ1-5,20,NA,TRBV7-8,CASSPDYRGAKTYSNQPQHF
TRBJ1-1,16,NA,TRBV27,CASSLVALQGATEAFF
TRBJ2-3,17,TRBD2,TRBV7-9,CASSLERLAGFTDTQYF
TRBJ2-1,16,TRBD1,TRBV29-1,CSVEGLPGQGNNEQFF
TRBJ1-1,15,TRBD1,TRBV3-1/TRBV3-2,CASSHRGETGIKAFF
TRBJ2-2,16,TRBD2,TRBV11-3,CASSLDGTSGTGELFF
TRBJ1-2,13,NA,TRBV29-1,CSVTAGSGAGYTF
TRBJ2-7,13,NA,TRBV30,CAWSVLVSYEQYF
TRBJ1-4,14,NA,TRBV3-1/TRBV3-2,CASTPRGGWGKLFF
TRBJ2-2,17,NA,TRBV24-1,CATRPPNRTANTGELFF
TRBJ1-3,15,NA,TRBV7-8,CASTNQQGWGNTIYF
TRBJ2-7,16,NA,TRBV7-9,CASSSSRPGITYEQYF
TRBJ2-6,15,NA,TRBV3-1/TRBV3-2,CASSPRSSGANVLTF
TRBJ2-1,15,TRBD2,TRBV2,CASTVAGALYNEQFF
TRBJ1-2,15,TRBD1,TRBV6-6,CASSYGAGTGVGYTF
TRBJ1-1,14,TRBD1,TRBV6-2/TRBV6-3,CASSYDRVNTEAFF
TRBJ2-7,14,TRBD1,TRBV7-8,CASSLGPRGQLEYF
TRBJ2-1,18,TRBD2,TRBV2,CASSEIVSSGGPYNEQFF
TRBJ1-2,13,NA,TRBV7-3,CASSRPNLVGYTF
TRBJ1-1,12,NA,TRBV20-1,CSASGRNTEAFF
TRBJ1-6,15,NA,TRBV21-1,CASSKDWGRISPLHF
TRBJ1-3,15,TRBD1,TRBV6-5,CASSYGTGAGNTIYF
TRBJ1-4,19,TRBD1,TRBV19,CASTLSLGTGKATNEKLFF
TRBJ1-1,14,NA,TRBV5-1,CASSLASSNTEAFF
TRBJ2-6,16,TRBD2,TRBV6-6,CASTPGGKAGANVLTF
TRBJ2-1,15,TRBD2,TRBV3-1/TRBV3-2,CASSVSGGAWDEQFF
TRBJ1-5,12,NA,TRBV28,CASRRTGQPQHF
TRBJ1-2,13,TRBD1,TRBV12-3/TRBV12-4,CASRTGGARGYTF
TRBJ1-1,13,NA,TRBV6-2/TRBV6-3,CASSLTGNTEAFF
TRBJ1-4,14,NA,TRBV7-2,CASSSPRGIEKLFF
TRBJ2-3,16,TRBD2,TRBV6-2/TRBV6-3,CASSFGALAGRAAQYF
TRBJ1-3,15,NA,TRBV18,CASTIGGTSGNTIYF
TRBJ2-2,16,NA,TRBV6-4,CASSDSWAGTTGELFF
TRBJ2-7,15,NA,TRBV7-9,CASSFPTGFLAEQYF
TRBJ1-1,15,NA,TRBV7-2,CASRVAGVMNTEAFF